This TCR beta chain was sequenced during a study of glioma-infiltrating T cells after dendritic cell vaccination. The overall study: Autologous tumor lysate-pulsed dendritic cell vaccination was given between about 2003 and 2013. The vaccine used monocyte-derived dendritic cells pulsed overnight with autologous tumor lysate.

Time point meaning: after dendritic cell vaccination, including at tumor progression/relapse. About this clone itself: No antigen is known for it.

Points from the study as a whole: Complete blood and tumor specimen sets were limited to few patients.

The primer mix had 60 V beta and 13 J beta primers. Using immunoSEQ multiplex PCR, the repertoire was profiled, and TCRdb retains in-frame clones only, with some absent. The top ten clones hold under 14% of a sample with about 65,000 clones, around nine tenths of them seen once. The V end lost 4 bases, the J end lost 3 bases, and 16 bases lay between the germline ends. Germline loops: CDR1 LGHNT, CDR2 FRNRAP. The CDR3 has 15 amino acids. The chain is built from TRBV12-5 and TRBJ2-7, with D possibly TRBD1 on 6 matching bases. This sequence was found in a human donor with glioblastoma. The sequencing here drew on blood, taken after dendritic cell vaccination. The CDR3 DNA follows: TGTGCTAGTGGTTCTCGACAGGAGACCTACTACGAGCAGTACTTC. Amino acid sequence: CASGSRQETYYEQYF.